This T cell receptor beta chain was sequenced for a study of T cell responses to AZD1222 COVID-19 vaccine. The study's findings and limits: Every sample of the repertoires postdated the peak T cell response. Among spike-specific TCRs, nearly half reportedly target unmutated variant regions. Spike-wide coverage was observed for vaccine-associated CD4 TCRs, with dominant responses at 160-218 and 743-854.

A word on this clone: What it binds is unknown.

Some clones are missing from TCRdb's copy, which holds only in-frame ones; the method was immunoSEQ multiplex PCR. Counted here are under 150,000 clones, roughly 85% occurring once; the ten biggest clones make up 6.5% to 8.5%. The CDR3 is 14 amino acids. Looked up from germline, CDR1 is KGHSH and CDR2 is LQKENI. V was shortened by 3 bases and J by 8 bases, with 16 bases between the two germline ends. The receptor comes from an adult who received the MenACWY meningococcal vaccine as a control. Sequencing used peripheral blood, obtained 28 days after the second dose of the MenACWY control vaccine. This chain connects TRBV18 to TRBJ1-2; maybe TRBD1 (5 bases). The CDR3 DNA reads TGTGCCAGCTCACCTCAAGTGACAGCTGGGGGCTACACCTTC. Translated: CASSPQVTAGGYTF.